The clone carrying this T cell receptor (beta chain) occurred a few times. Sequencing was performed with immunoSEQ multiplex PCR; in TCRdb, only in-frame clones are kept and a portion is missing. The sample records around 250,000 clones, almost 85% being singletons. The germline V gene has CDR1 DFQATT and CDR2 SNEGSKA (reference sequence). The V end lost 3 bases, the J end lost 5 bases, and 8 bases lay between the germline ends. This CDR3 is 12 amino acids long. The source of the sample is a study of blood T cell repertoires in COVID-19. Overall study context: The study drew acute and convalescent COVID-19 samples from the United States, Italy and Spain.

This TCR came from a man aged 35-49 years who had recovered from COVID-19. The chain employs TRBV20-1 and TRBJ1-5; D is ambiguous. Specimen: PBMCs or T cells enriched from blood (not recorded which). CDR3 amino acids: CSASSNDQPQHF. Written as DNA, the CDR3 is TGCAGTGCTAGTTCTAACGATCAGCCCCAGCATTTT.